This T cell receptor (beta chain) was sequenced during a study of T cell responses to AZD1222 COVID-19 vaccine (dated by TCRdb to about 2021). Looking at the study overall: A total of just over 230 trial participants underwent TCR sequencing, of whom about 200 had received two doses of AZD1222 and about 25 had received two doses of the MenACWY control vaccine. Enrollment into the trials was organized by age into subgroups of 18-55, 56-69 and 70-plus years, and those subgroups contained roughly 150, 30 and 60 TCR-sequenced participants, respectively. Study-wide findings and limitations: No day 14 peak-response samples were available, so repertoires were characterized only after the peak T cell response. Most participants were white British and females outnumbered males, and the authors suggested that clonal diversity may have been underestimated. The vaccine-associated CD4 TCRs covered the entire spike protein, and the dominant responses fell in regions 160-218 and 743-854. Reportedly, close to half of the unique spike-specific TCRs recognized epitopes lying outside the regions that are mutated in the B.1.351 and B.1.1.7 variants. In the small 56-69-year group, the increase in depth fell short of significance, most likely because of low power. Conclusions about previously exposed vaccinees are limited, since just 5 to 7 AZD1222 recipients were seropositive for SARS-CoV-2 at baseline. After two AZD1222 doses, both the breadth and the depth of spike-specific TCRs were significantly higher than at day 0 and than in MenACWY recipients.

To note about this clone: There is no known antigen for this receptor. No much larger clone is present one base from it, and per-base qualities are unavailable.

The CDR3 regions of human TCRbeta chains were analyzed by immunosequencing. In the original analysis: TCRs in the repertoires were matched against a reference library of SARS-CoV-2-specific TCRs that had been generated with the MIRA antigen-specificity platform. Breadth meant the fraction of unique TCRs that were SARS-CoV-2-associated, whereas depth meant the fraction of total T cells that were SARS-CoV-2-associated. Using the MIRA data, each spike-specific TCR was assigned both to the spike region to which the TCR was reactive and to a CD4 or CD8 class. Log10-transformed breadth and depth values were compared by one-way ANOVA with Sidak's multiple comparisons tests. Held by TCRdb, this immuneACCESS table contains in-frame sequences only and omits some clones. Under half of the omission traces to an unresolved V gene where checked; the cause of the rest is unknown. V and J calls plus clone size are reproduced from that table; the DNA served to infer D and trimming. The sample contains under 150,000 clones, roughly 88% of them found a single time. The ten biggest clones cover 1.5% to 2% of the sample.

The junction shows trimming of 5 bases on V and 0 bases on J, plus 12 bases between the germline ends. The CDR3 spans 15 residues, from the cysteine through the phenylalanine. Solely the CDR3 DNA is kept, with 45 bases framed from the first base. CDR1 and CDR2 are drawn from the germline V gene (reference sequence): LGHDT, YNNKEL. The sample's time point label, decoded: about 28 days (+/-7) after the second vaccine dose. AZD1222 recipients whose second dose came at about 4 weeks and those whose second dose came at about 12 weeks were combined into one group, since spike-specific TCR depth and breadth did not differ between the two schedules. The vaccinee samples were drawn from two UK trials, COV001 and COV002, one of which was a single-blind randomized controlled phase 2/3 trial testing AZD1222 (ChAdOx1 nCoV-19) in healthy adults. For TCRbeta chain sequencing, PBMC samples were collected from trial participants at day 0 and at day 28 after the second dose.

Rearrangement joined TRBV3-1 (or the pseudogene TRBV3-2) to TRBJ2-3; there is no confident call for the D gene. The receptor was derived from an adult who received the AZD1222 COVID-19 vaccine. Sequencing was performed on peripheral blood, taken 28 days after the second AZD1222 dose. The CDR3 protein is CASSSGGPSTDTQYF. The DNA sequence is as follows: TGTGCCAGCAGCTCAGGCGGTCCTAGCACAGATACGCAGTATTTT.